This is a list of T cell receptor beta chains from one sample in a study of CD8 T cells in Susac syndrome. A single record per CDR3 protein comes from TCRdb applying MiXCR to the immunoSEQ multiplex PCR reads. The data contain 150,000 to 180,000 distinct CDR3 sequences, 94% of them singletons. The specimen sequenced was CD8+ T cells from PBMCs. Source of these receptors: a human donor with multiple sclerosis. Each CDR3 is given with its conserved first and last residue.

TRBV3-1,TRBJ2-1,CASSQAQGVLNEQFF
TRBV9,TRBJ1-1,CASSEGGGTEAFF
TRBV20-1,TRBJ2-7,CSARVRQDSSYEQYF
TRBV27,TRBJ1-2,CASTLSVVNDYGYTF
TRBV27,TRBJ2-4,CASSPTGYGKNIQYF
TRBV7-8,TRBJ2-3,CASSFPEGVTTQYF
TRBV2,TRBJ1-2,CASSDLDRTDPNYGYTF
TRBV20-1,TRBJ1-3,CSARALGSSGNTIYF
TRBV15,TRBJ2-1,CATSEGGGNEQFF
TRBV12-3/TRBV12-4,TRBJ2-1,CASSLTSNEQFF
TRBV7-6,TRBJ2-7,CASSAASSVTTYEQYF
TRBV2,TRBJ1-5,CASSPGQGYQPQHF
TRBV19,TRBJ2-3,CASSSRQSQDTQYF
TRBV9,TRBJ1-4,CASSVGRLGELFF
TRBV12-3/TRBV12-4,TRBJ2-5,CASRAGVGETQYF